The clone carrying this TCR beta chain was counted at least ten times. What it binds is unknown. The CDR3 consists of 15 residues. Unmatched junction bases numbered 8, after V lost 2 bases and J lost 7 bases. The source of the sample is a study of read filtering for tumor transcriptome and immune sequencing. Study-level background: Mean patient age was roughly 61 years, range roughly 45 to 85; 17 male, over twelve female. Transcriptome libraries were built from DNase-treated RNA. The study, taken as a whole, reports: The CD138-negative fraction was mixed bone marrow immune cells, not pure T cells.

The library was built from 400 ng RNA with molecular barcoded adaptors for alpha/delta and beta/gamma chains. Using its own MiXCR run on the reads, TCRdb lists one record per CDR3 protein. The sample consists of some 38,000 distinct CDR3 sequences, roughly an eighth of them appearing once. This TCR was recovered from a donor at least 40 years old with multiple myeloma. V usage is TRBV12-3 or TRBV12-4 and J usage is TRBJ2-1; TRBD2 matches 7 bases. Sequenced material: a population of CD138-negative cells sorted from bone marrow. CDR3 loop: CASSLSGLEFNEQFF. CDR3 in DNA: TGTGCCAGCAGTTTATCTGGACTAGAGTTTAATGAGCAGTTCTTC.